This T cell receptor (beta chain) was sequenced in a study of T-cell reconstitution after alpha-beta-depleted transplantation in children. Study outcomes and limitations: Reports say that about two months after transplant, the alpha-beta T cells came out of several hundred graft clones that had expanded. At one year after transplant, newly produced T cells mostly accounted for T-cell counts and diversity. Recipient T cells and thymic progenitors that survived gave rise to the high TCRbeta diversity observed at day 60 in some patients.

This clonotype was seen at least ten times. Its target is not known. The CDR3 consists of 16 residues. In germline, CDR1 is SGHTA, CDR2 FQGNSA. With 6 bases clipped from V and 4 bases from J, the junction kept 8 bases outside the gene matches. Unique molecular identifiers were built into the TCRbeta library. TCRdb ran MiXCR on the PCR reads and lists one entry per CDR3 protein. This sample carries more than 400,000 distinct CDR3 sequences, around 10% of them seen once, and the ten largest clones take 13% to 15%. The receptor's source is a female patient aged 2-10 years who had a stem cell transplant for aplastic anemia, so the T cells may come from the graft donor. The input for sequencing was PBMCs, mostly from graft donor cells, taken 180 days after TCRalphabeta/CD19-depleted stem cell transplant. V is TRBV7-2 and J is TRBJ2-1, with TRBD2 identical over 11 bases. CDR3 region: CASRNSTSGTYNEQFF. CDR3 nucleotide sequence: TGTGCCAGCAGAAACTCGACTAGCGGGACTTACAATGAGCAGTTCTTC.